The 14 T cell receptor beta chains given below trace back to one sample, sequenced in a study of cytomegalovirus exposure and HLA in healthy donors. The study ran its PCR with 60 Vbeta and 13 Jbeta primers. Profiled with immunoSEQ multiplex PCR; TCRdb holds only in-frame clones, not every one. Its clone listing holds approximately 120,000 clones. Sample: PBMCs. The receptors stem from a man aged 35-49 years in good health and CMV-seronegative.

V and J are TRBV7-9 and TRBJ2-7; D is ambiguous. V was trimmed by 5 bases and J by 2 bases, leaving 10 bases between them. This CDR3 has 13 amino acids. Germline V CDR1 and CDR2: SEHNR, FQNEAQ (reference sequence). CDR3 coding DNA: TGTGCCAGCAGCCCTCGGGTAACCTACGAGCAGTACTTC. Its translation: CASSPRVTYEQYF. Combining the CDR3 with reference TRBV7-9 and TRBJ2-7 gives the whole variable domain DTGVSQNPRHKITKRGQNVTFRCDPISEHNRLYWYRQTLGQGPEFLTYFQNEAQLEKSRLLSDRFSAERPKGSFSTLEIQRTEQGDSAMYLCASSPRVTYEQYFGPGTRLTVT.

The CDR3 spells CASSLQGGDEKLFF. The DNA for the CDR3 is TGCGCCAGCAGCCTACAGGGTGGAGATGAAAAACTGTTTTTT. The chain has TRBV5-1 and TRBJ1-4; tentatively, D is TRBD1 (6 bases). CDR3 length: 14 amino acids. Germline lookup yields CDR1 SGHRS and CDR2 YFSETQ. V lost 4 bases, J lost 6 bases, and 13 bases lay in between.

The J gene is TRBJ1-2, the V gene TRBV6-6, with D possibly TRBD1 on 6 matching bases. Germline V CDR1 and CDR2: MNHNY, SVGAGI (reference sequence). The CDR3 spans 13 residues. V was cut by 0 bases and J by 6 bases, with 8 bases left in between. CDR3 DNA sequence: TGTGCCAGCAGTTACTCCACAGGGAATGGCTACACCTTC. It yields the protein CASSYSTGNGYTF.

The chain couples TRBV11-2 to TRBJ2-3, with 10 bases fitting TRBD1. The junction had 7 bases not matched to a gene; V was cut back by 4 bases and J by 3 bases. The length of the CDR3 is 16 residues. Per the germline V gene, CDR1 is SGHAT and CDR2 is FQNNGV. CDR3 in amino acids: CASSSQRTGGTDTQYF. CDR3 DNA: TGTGCCAGCAGCTCCCAACGGACAGGGGGGACAGATACGCAGTATTTT.

V is TRBV6-1 and J is TRBJ2-7; 8 bases fit TRBD1. J was trimmed by 0 bases and V by 5 bases; bases with no gene match: 6. Germline assignment: CDR1 MNHNS and CDR2 SASEGT. The length of the CDR3 is 15 residues. The CDR3 coding sequence is TGTGCCAGCAGTAGACAGGGGTACGGCTCCTACGAGCAGTACTTC. It specifies CASSRQGYGSYEQYF.

V and J are TRBV10-2 and TRBJ2-5; 7 nucleotides align to TRBD1. V trimming: 2 bases; J trimming: 3 bases; junction bases outside the gene matches: 18. The CDR3 loop spans 19 amino acids. Germline V CDR1 and CDR2: WSHSY, SAAADI. CDR3 amino acids: CASSEEGAALSPSKETQYF. In DNA, the CDR3 is TGCGCCAGCAGTGAGGAGGGGGCCGCCCTATCCCCTTCAAAAGAGACCCAGTACTTC.

The CDR3 is CASSFSVNPSNEQFF. The DNA for the CDR3 is TGTGCCAGCAGCTTCTCAGTAAACCCATCCAATGAGCAGTTCTTC. The chain uses TRBV5-4 and TRBJ2-1; the D is unclear. Looked up from germline, CDR1 is SGHNT and CDR2 is YYREEE (reference sequence). Trimming took off 2 bases at V and 6 bases at J, with 15 bases between the two ends. The CDR3 is made up of 15 amino acids.

This sequence joins TRBV6-5 and TRBJ2-5, with a weak D call TRBD2 (7 bases). Trimming removed 0 bases from V and 5 bases from J, with 16 bases in between. CDR1 is MNHEY and CDR2 is SVGAGI in the germline V gene. The CDR3 is 16 residues long. As DNA, the CDR3 is TGTGCCAGCAGTTACTCCCTAGGGGGGGGTGGGGAGACCCAGTACTTC. It is translated as CASSYSLGGGGETQYF.

The chain combines TRBV5-6 with TRBJ1-5, with 9 bases lining up with TRBD1. The CDR3 has 15 residues. Trimming at V came to 3 bases and at J to 2 bases, leaving 3 bases not matched to a gene. Germline-derived CDR1 and CDR2 are SGHDT and YYEEEE. CDR3 in DNA: TGTGCCAGCAGCTCGGGACAGGGTGGCAATCAGCCCCAGCATTTT. Amino acids: CASSSGQGGNQPQHF.

V is TRBV5-1 and J is TRBJ2-7; TRBD2 might be the D (6 bases). Trimming left V 0 bases short and J 5 bases short, with 15 bases between. The CDR3 totals 15 residues. Germline V gives CDR1 SGHRS, CDR2 YFSETQ. The CDR3 region is CASSLEGPGVNEQYF. The CDR3 DNA follows: TGCGCCAGCAGCTTGGAAGGCCCGGGGGTGAACGAGCAGTACTTC.

V usage is TRBV30 and J usage is TRBJ2-7; weak D call: TRBD1 (5 bases). This CDR3 region has 11 residues. Trimming cost V 3 bases and J 3 bases, with 6 bases left between them. Germline V gene data show CDR1 as GTSNPN and CDR2 as SVGIG (reference sequence). The CDR3 region is CAWRQGYEQYF. The DNA for the CDR3 is TGTGCCTGGAGGCAGGGCTACGAGCAGTACTTC.

J is TRBJ2-2 and V is TRBV5-6, with D unresolved. In germline, CDR1 is SGHDT, CDR2 YYEEEE. The V end was cut by 4 bases, the J end by 10 bases, with 17 bases between. The CDR3 has 14 amino acids. The CDR3 DNA is TGTGCCAGCAGCCCACTACGGGTGGCGGCGGAGCTGTTTTTT. It specifies CASSPLRVAAELFF.

V gene TRBV5-6 combines with J gene TRBJ2-7, with D tentatively TRBD2 (6 bases). Trimming took off 6 bases at V and 7 bases at J, with 17 bases between the two ends. This CDR3 spans 13 amino acids. The germline CDR1 and CDR2 sequences are SGHDT and YYEEEE. The CDR3 nucleotides read TGTGCCAGCACCCGGGGGTCCGGACGGGAGCAGTACTTC. This gives the protein CASTRGSGREQYF.

V usage is TRBV6-6 and J usage is TRBJ2-7; maybe TRBD2 (5 bases). Germline V lookup: CDR1 MNHNY, CDR2 SVGAGI (reference sequence). V dropped 6 bases and J dropped 4 bases, with 19 bases sitting between them. The CDR3 has 15 amino acids. The CDR3 coding sequence is TGTGCCAGCAGGGCGCCGGGTAGCGCGCTATACGAGCAGTACTTC. Protein sequence: CASRAPGSALYEQYF.